This T cell receptor (beta chain) was identified in a study of CD8 T cells in ankylosing spondylitis. Regarding the study as a whole: Disease-linked clones were CD8+ and relatively rare in peripheral blood. The authors reported significant enrichment of disease-linked clones in matched ankylosing spondylitis synovial fluid. It appeared that ankylosing spondylitis blood was characterized by a TCR beta motif of roughly 8 highly homologous variants.

Germline CDR1 and CDR2: MNHNS and SASEGT. V shed 7 bases and J 2 bases; nucleotides not matched to a gene: 7. The CDR3 consists of 14 residues. A word on this clonotype: Its specificity is not known.

Quantitative 5'-RACE with molecular barcodes produced the TCR beta libraries. Each CDR3 protein gets one entry after TCRdb re-called the 5' RACE reads with MiXCR. This sample has some 700,000 distinct CDR3 sequences, with roughly 20% found just once. This sequence originates from a male donor with ankylosing spondylitis. Specimen: blood, either unsorted or a sorted T cell fraction (not recorded which). The genes are TRBV6-1 and TRBJ2-5; 7 bases line up with TRBD2. Here the CDR3 reads CASNRDYLQETQYF. The CDR3 DNA reads TGTGCCAGCAACCGGGACTACCTACAAGAGACCCAGTACTTC.